The rows below give T cell receptor beta chains drawn from one sample of a study of cytomegalovirus exposure and HLA in healthy donors. Clones were sequenced by immunoSEQ multiplex PCR, and TCRdb holds only the in-frame ones, with some missing. Among about 150,000 clones listed, roughly 80% were seen once. What was sequenced was PBMCs. These receptors originate from a young man in good health and CMV-seronegative. Each CDR3 is given with its conserved first and last residue. The D gene is left open where the match is weak. Only part of the rows carry a size: once, few, many, or a class if the clone is expanded.

>NA|NA|TRBV20-1|TRBJ1-4
CSARIREKLFF
TGCAGTGCTAGAATCCGTGAAAAACTGTTTTTT
>TRBD2|NA|TRBV4-1|TRBJ2-1
CASSPPGSGRIYEQFF
TGCGCCAGCAGCCCCCCGGGGAGCGGGAGGATATATGAGCAGTTCTTC
>TRBD2|NA|TRBV5-4|TRBJ2-3
CASSWGSLAGSTDTQYF
TGTGCCAGCAGCTGGGGGAGCCTAGCGGGTAGCACAGATACGCAGTATTTT
>NA|few|TRBV7-9|TRBJ2-1
CASTANPAKYNEQFF
TGTGCCAGTACGGCGAACCCAGCGAAGTACAATGAGCAGTTCTTC
>TRBD2|NA|TRBV27|TRBJ2-1
CASSLSGGWEGDNEQFF
TGTGCCAGCAGTCTCAGCGGGGGGTGGGAGGGCGACAATGAGCAGTTCTTC
>TRBD1|NA|TRBV4-1|TRBJ2-4
CASSQLDRALAKNIQYF
TGCGCCAGCAGCCAATTGGACAGGGCCCTAGCCAAAAACATTCAGTACTTC
>TRBD1|NA|TRBV6-5|TRBJ2-3
CASSTGGADTQYF
TGTGCCAGCAGTACAGGGGGCGCAGATACGCAGTATTTT
>NA|NA|TRBV27|TRBJ2-1
CASSLEQGAYNEQFF
TGTGCCAGCAGTTTAGAGCAGGGTGCCTACAATGAGCAGTTCTTC
>NA|NA|TRBV5-4|TRBJ2-2
CASRSDINTGELFF
TGTGCCAGCAGATCGGACATTAACACCGGGGAGCTGTTTTTT
>NA|few|TRBV2|TRBJ2-7
CASSARGHSYEQYF
TGTGCCAGCAGTGCTAGGGGTCACTCCTACGAGCAGTACTTC
>NA|NA|TRBV7-9|TRBJ2-7
CASSPAYGSYEQYF
TGTGCCAGCAGCCCCGCGTACGGGAGCTACGAGCAGTACTTC
>NA|NA|TRBV28|TRBJ2-4
CATLLTQGLAKNIQYF
TGTGCCACCCTCCTCACTCAGGGGTTAGCCAAAAACATTCAGTACTTC
>NA|NA|TRBV7-2|TRBJ2-1
CASSLVMGGYNEQFF
TGTGCCAGCAGCTTAGTTATGGGGGGCTACAATGAGCAGTTCTTC
>NA|once|TRBV9|TRBJ2-1
CASSLDGSSYNEQFF
TGTGCCAGCAGCTTAGACGGTAGCTCCTACAATGAGCAGTTCTTC
>NA|NA|TRBV5-1|TRBJ2-7
CASSLERSSYEQYF
TGCGCCAGCAGCTTAGAGAGGAGCTCCTACGAGCAGTACTTC
>NA|once|TRBV25-1|TRBJ2-2
CASSGPTRTGELFF
TGTGCCAGCAGTGGCCCCACCAGAACCGGGGAGCTGTTTTTT
>TRBD2|NA|TRBV15|TRBJ2-5
CATRLGLAGATDPEETQYF
TGTGCCACCAGACTAGGGCTAGCGGGAGCCACGGACCCCGAAGAGACCCAGTACTTC
>TRBD1|few|TRBV29-1|TRBJ1-2
CSVLRQGRTGYTF
TGCAGCGTCCTTAGACAGGGGAGAACTGGCTACACCTTC
>TRBD1|NA|TRBV28|TRBJ2-1
CASSTGQGHYNEQFF
TGTGCCAGCAGTACGGGACAGGGACACTACAATGAGCAGTTCTTC
>TRBD2|NA|TRBV7-9|TRBJ2-1
CASSLVGLALSYNEQFF
TGTGCCAGCAGCTTAGTGGGACTAGCGCTCTCCTACAATGAGCAGTTCTTC
>TRBD2|NA|TRBV6-4|TRBJ2-2
CASSASAGDSTGELFF
TGTGCCAGCAGTGCTTCAGCGGGAGATAGCACCGGGGAGCTGTTTTTT
>TRBD1|NA|TRBV14|TRBJ2-7
CASSQDGTGVYEQYF
TGTGCCAGCAGCCAAGATGGGACAGGGGTCTACGAGCAGTACTTC
>TRBD1|NA|TRBV2|TRBJ1-5
CASRRGLQGNNQPQHF
TGTGCCAGCAGACGAGGATTACAGGGGAACAATCAGCCCCAGCATTTT
>TRBD2|NA|TRBV30|TRBJ2-1
CAWSQRDLFF
TGTGCCTGGAGCCAGCGGGATCTGTTCTTC
>TRBD1|NA|TRBV7-9|TRBJ2-3
CSSSPGTGGITDTQYF
TGTTCCAGCAGCCCGGGGACAGGGGGTATCACAGATACGCAGTATTTT
>NA|NA|TRBV5-1|TRBJ2-5
CASSGTPNKRETQYF
TGCGCCAGCAGTGGAACACCCAACAAGCGAGAGACCCAGTACTTC
>NA|few|TRBV6-4|TRBJ1-1
CASSPGGGGSTEAFF
TGTGCCAGCAGCCCCGGGGGGGGAGGAAGCACTGAAGCTTTCTTT
>TRBD2|once|TRBV7-8|TRBJ2-2
CASPLRPGRVNTGELFF
TGTGCCAGCCCACTCCGTCCAGGGAGGGTGAACACCGGGGAGCTGTTTTTT
>NA|NA|TRBV6-5|TRBJ1-2
CASSSLGGGGYTF
TGTGCCAGCAGCTCCCTTGGGGGAGGGGGCTACACCTTC
>TRBD1|NA|TRBV29-1|TRBJ1-1
CSAQGALSTEAFF
TGCAGCGCGCAGGGGGCGCTTAGCACTGAAGCTTTCTTT
>TRBD2|NA|TRBV6-5|TRBJ2-7
CASSWGGLGIRGEQYF
TGTGCCAGCAGTTGGGGGGGGTTGGGGATCCGGGGCGAGCAGTACTTC
>NA|NA|TRBV5-8|TRBJ1-5
CASSPRAGQGGPQHF
TGTGCCAGCAGCCCCCGTGCGGGCCAAGGAGGGCCCCAGCATTTT
>NA|NA|TRBV20-1|TRBJ1-2
CGASFGYTF
TGTGGAGCGTCCTTTGGCTACACCTTC
>NA|NA|TRBV27|TRBJ2-1
CASRVGAQSSYNEQFF
TGTGCCAGCAGAGTGGGGGCCCAGAGCTCCTACAATGAGCAGTTCTTC
>TRBD2|NA|TRBV27|TRBJ2-1
CASSLFGAGVSSYNEQFF
TGTGCCAGCAGTTTATTCGGGGCGGGAGTGAGCTCCTACAATGAGCAGTTCTTC
>NA|NA|TRBV7-9|TRBJ2-4
CASSLGGLLAKNIQYF
TGTGCCAGCAGCTTAGGCGGCCTTCTAGCCAAAAACATTCAGTACTTC
>NA|NA|TRBV7-2|TRBJ2-7
CASSLGGVYEQYF
TGTGCCAGCAGCTTAGGCGGGGTTTACGAGCAGTACTTC
>TRBD2|NA|TRBV19|TRBJ2-1
CASSSATSGRGFF
TGTGCCAGTAGTTCCGCAACTAGCGGCCGTGGGTTCTTC
>TRBD1|few|TRBV27|TRBJ2-7
CASSSGTGGYEQYF
TGTGCCAGCAGTTCCGGGACAGGGGGCTACGAGCAGTACTTC
>TRBD2|NA|TRBV19|TRBJ2-1
CASSTSGSGYNEQFF
TGTGCCAGTAGTACCAGCGGGAGCGGTTACAATGAGCAGTTCTTC